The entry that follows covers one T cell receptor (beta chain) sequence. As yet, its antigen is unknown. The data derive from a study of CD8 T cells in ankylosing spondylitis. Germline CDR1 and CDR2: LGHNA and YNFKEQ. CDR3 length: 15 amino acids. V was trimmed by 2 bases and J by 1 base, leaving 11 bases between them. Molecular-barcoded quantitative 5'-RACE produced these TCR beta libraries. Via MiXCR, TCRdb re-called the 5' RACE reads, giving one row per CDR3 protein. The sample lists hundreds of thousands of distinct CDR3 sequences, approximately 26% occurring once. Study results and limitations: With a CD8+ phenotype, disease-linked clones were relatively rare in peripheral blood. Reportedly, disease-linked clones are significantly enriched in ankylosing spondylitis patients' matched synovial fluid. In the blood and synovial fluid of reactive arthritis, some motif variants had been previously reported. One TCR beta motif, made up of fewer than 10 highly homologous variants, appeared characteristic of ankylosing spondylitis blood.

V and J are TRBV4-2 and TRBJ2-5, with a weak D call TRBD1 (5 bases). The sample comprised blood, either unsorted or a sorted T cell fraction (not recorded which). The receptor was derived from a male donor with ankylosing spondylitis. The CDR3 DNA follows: TGTGCCAGCAGCCAAAACAGGCGATCCCAAGAGACCCAGTACTTC. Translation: CASSQNRRSQETQYF.